This TCR beta chain is from a study of T cells after yellow fever vaccination. Study conclusions and caveats: Post-booster repertoires contained most primary-vaccination clones again (approximately 95% CD4, around 88% CD8).

TCRdb recomputed calls from the 5' RACE reads with MiXCR, one row per CDR3 protein. The data show some 390,000 distinct CDR3 sequences, with around a sixth seen just once and about 18% held by the top ten. Trimming shortened V by 2 bases and J by 8 bases, and 16 bases separated the two germline ends. CDR3 size: 15 residues. Germline values: CDR1 SGHAT, CDR2 FQNNGV. This clonotype was recorded a few times. The antigen remains unidentified. The V and J genes are TRBV11-2 and TRBJ2-1; D ambiguous. This TCR was recovered from a man aged 18 to 29 who received the YFV17D yellow fever vaccine. The sequencing used PBMCs, collected before the yellow fever booster vaccination. CDR3 sequence (DNA): TGTGCCAGCAGCTTACTGGTCGCCCCTGAGCATGAGCAGTTCTTC. Its translation: CASSLLVAPEHEQFF.